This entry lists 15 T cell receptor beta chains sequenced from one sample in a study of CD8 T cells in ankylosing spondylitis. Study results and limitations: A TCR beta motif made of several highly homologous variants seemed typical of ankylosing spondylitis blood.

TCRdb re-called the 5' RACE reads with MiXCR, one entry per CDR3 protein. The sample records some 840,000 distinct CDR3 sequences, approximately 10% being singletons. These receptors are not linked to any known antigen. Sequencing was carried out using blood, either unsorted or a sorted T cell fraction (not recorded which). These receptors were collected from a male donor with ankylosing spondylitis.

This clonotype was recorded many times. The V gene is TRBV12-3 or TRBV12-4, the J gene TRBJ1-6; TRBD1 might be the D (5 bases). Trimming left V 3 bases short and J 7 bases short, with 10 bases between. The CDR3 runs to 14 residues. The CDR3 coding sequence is TGTGCCAGCAGTTTTTCGTCAGGGAATTCACCCCTCCACTTT. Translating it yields CASSFSSGNSPLHF.

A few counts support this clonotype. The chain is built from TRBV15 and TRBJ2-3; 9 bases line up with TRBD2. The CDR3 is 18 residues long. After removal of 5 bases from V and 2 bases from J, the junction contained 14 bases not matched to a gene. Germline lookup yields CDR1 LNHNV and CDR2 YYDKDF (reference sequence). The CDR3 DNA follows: TGTGCCACCAGCTACCCGGGACTAGCCATTTTATTCACAGATACGCAGTATTTT. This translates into CATSYPGLAILFTDTQYF.

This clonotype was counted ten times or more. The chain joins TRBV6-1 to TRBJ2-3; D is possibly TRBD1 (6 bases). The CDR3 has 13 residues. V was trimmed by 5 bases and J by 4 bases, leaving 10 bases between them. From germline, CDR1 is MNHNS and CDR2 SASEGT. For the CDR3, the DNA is TGTGCCAGCAGTAGGGCAGGGGCAGATACGCAGTATTTT. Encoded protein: CASSRAGADTQYF.

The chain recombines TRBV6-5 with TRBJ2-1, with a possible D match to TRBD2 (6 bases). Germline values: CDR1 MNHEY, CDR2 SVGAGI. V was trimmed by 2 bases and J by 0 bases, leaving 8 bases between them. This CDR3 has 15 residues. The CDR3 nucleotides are TGTGCCAGCAGTTACATCGGGGGCTCCTACAATGAGCAGTTCTTC. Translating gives CASSYIGGSYNEQFF.

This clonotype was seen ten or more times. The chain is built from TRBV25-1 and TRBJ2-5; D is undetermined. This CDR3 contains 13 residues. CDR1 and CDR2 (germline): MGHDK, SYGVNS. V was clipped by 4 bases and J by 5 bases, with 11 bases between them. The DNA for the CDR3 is TGTGCCAGCAGTGTTGACTCCAGGGAGACCCAGTACTTC. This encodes CASSVDSRETQYF.

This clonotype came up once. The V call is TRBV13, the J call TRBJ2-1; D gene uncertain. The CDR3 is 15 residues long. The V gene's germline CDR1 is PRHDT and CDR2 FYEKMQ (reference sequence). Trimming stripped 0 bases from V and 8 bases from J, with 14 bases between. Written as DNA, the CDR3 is TGTGCCAGCAGCTTAGGGACCAGGCCCGGCGATGAGCAGTTCTTC. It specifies CASSLGTRPGDEQFF.

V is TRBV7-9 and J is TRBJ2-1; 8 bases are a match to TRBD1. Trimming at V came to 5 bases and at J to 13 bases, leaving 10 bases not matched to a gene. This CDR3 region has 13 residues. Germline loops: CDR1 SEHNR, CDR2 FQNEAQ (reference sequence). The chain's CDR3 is CASSPRDRPSQFF. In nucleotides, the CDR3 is TGTGCCAGCAGCCCAAGGGACAGGCCTAGCCAGTTCTTC.

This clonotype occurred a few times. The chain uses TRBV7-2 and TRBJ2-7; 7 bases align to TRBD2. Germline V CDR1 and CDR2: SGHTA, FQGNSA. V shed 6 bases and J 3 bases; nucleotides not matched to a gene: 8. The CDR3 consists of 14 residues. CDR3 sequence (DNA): TGTGCCAGCAGTAAGACTAGCAGTGTCTACGAGCAGTACTTC. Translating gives CASSKTSSVYEQYF.

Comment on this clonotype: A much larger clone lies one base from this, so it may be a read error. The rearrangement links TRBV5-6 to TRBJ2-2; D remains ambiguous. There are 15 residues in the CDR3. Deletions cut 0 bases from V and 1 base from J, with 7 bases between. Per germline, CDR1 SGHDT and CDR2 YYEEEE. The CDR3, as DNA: TGTGCCAGCAGCTTGGGACGGCGGAACACCGGGGAGCTGTTTTTT. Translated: CASSLGRRNTGELFF. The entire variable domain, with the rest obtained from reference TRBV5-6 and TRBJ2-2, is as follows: DAGVTQSPTHLIKTRGQQVTLRCSPKSGHDTVSWYQQALGQGPQFIFQYYEEEERQRGNFPDRFSGHQFPNYSSELNVNALLLGDSALYLCASSLGRRNTGELFFGEGSRLTVL.

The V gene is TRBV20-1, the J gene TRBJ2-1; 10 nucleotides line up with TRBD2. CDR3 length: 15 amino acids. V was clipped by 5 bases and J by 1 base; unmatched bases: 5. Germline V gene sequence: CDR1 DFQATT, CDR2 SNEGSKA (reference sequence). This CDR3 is CSAAGTSVSYNEQFF. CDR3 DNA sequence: TGCAGTGCTGCCGGGACTAGCGTTTCCTACAATGAGCAGTTCTTC.

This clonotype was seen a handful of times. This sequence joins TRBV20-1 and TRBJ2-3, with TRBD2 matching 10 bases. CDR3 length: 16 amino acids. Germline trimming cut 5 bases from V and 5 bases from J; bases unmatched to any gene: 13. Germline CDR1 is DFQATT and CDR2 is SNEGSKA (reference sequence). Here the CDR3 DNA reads TGCAGTGCTTACCCCTGGGCTAGCGGGAGTCTAGATACGCAGTATTTT. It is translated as CSAYPWASGSLDTQYF.

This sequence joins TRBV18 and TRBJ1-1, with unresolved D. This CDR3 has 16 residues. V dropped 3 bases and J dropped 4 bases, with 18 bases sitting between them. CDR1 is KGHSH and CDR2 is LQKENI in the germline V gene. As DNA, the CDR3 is TGTGCCAGCTCACCTTTGGCCGGCGGTACAGCCACTGAAGCTTTCTTT. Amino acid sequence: CASSPLAGGTATEAFF.

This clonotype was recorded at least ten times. DNA of the CDR3: TGTGCCAGCAGCCAGCTGACAGGGTGGGGTTCACCCCTCCACTTT. It is translated as CASSQLTGWGSPLHF. The chain carries TRBV4-2 and TRBJ1-6, with 7 bases lining up with TRBD1. This CDR3 contains 15 residues. Trimming removed 3 bases from V and 9 bases from J; junction bases left unmatched: 8. The germline gives CDR1 LGHNA, CDR2 YNFKEQ.

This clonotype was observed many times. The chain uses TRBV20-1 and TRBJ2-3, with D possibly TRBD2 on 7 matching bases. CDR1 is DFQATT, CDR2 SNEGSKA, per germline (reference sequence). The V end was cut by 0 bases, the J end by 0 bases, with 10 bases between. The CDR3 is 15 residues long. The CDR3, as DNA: TGCAGTGCTAGAGATAGGGGGGGTAGCACAGATACGCAGTATTTT. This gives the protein CSARDRGGSTDTQYF.

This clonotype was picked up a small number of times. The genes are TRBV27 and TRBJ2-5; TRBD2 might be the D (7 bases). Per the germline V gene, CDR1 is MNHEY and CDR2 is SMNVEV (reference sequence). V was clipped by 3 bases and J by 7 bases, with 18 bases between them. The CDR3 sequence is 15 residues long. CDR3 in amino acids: CASSFYRSGGATQYF. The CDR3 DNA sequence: TGTGCCAGCAGTTTCTACCGTAGTGGGGGGGCGACCCAGTACTTC.